This T cell receptor beta chain originates from a study of T cell repertoires in cytomegalovirus infection. Study-level background: Selection of CMV epitopes for the study included recently identified HLA-C-restricted and well-studied HLA-B-restricted ones. Through public TCR beta signatures, both CMV infection and matching HLA type were indicated. Study-wide results and caveats: The study found HLA-C-restricted CMV-specific TCR beta clonotypes dominating the ex vivo response. Carriers of CMV plus the relevant HLA were identified by cumulative public TCR beta family frequency.

This clonotype was picked up a small number of times. The antigen is not known. V lost 6 bases and J 6 bases, leaving 25 bases between the germline ends. Germline V gene sequence: CDR1 SNHLY, CDR2 FYNNEI. CDR3 length: 17 amino acids. Each CDR3 protein gets one entry after TCRdb re-called the reads with MiXCR. In the table there are about 830,000 distinct CDR3 sequences, approximately 32% of which are singletons. The TCR originated in a human donor in good health (CMV status not recorded). Some clones in this sample may be carry-over from other donors' samples. Material: cultured CD8+ T cells from PBMCs, obtained from culture after CMV antigen stimulation. The chain combines TRBV2 with TRBJ2-3, with D possibly called TRBD1 or TRBD2 (5 bases each). DNA of the CDR3: TGTGCCAGCAGCACAAACCGGGACGAACCGACACGGGATACGCAGTATTTT. Translating it yields CASSTNRDEPTRDTQYF.